The clone carrying this TCR beta chain was observed a few times. This record comes from a study of metastatic and nonmetastatic thyroid tumors. The wider study: Malignant and benign thyroid patients had repertoires compared in peripheral blood and tumor or nodule tissue.

There were no patients who had received any treatment before thyroid surgery. TCRdb reanalyzed the PCR reads via MiXCR. Among under 15,000 clones listed, 31% were seen once. Sequenced sample: tumor tissue. This receptor was obtained from a female donor with papillary thyroid cancer or a benign thyroid nodule (not recorded which). Some clones in this sample may be carry-over from other donors' samples.

CDR3 region: CATSRAEGSKRYEQYF. Here the CDR3 DNA reads TGTGCCACCAGCAGAGCGGAGGGGTCCAAAAGGTACGAGCAGTACTTC. The chain has TRBV15 and TRBJ2-7; TRBD2 might be the D (6 bases). Germline lookup yields CDR1 LNHNV and CDR2 YYDKDF (reference sequence). The CDR3 has 16 amino acids. V was shortened by 1 base and J by 4 bases, with 17 bases between the two germline ends.